Listed below are T cell receptor beta chains from one sample, sequenced in a study of T-cell memory formation after mild COVID-19. A single record per CDR3 protein comes from TCRdb applying MiXCR to the 5' RACE reads. The sample lists about 430,000 distinct CDR3 sequences; roughly 26% were seen once. The sequenced material came from PBMCs or a T cell subset sorted from them (not recorded which). These receptors all stem from an adult woman who had mild COVID-19 (a few samples of this study predate the infection). Cell type and time point are not known. Each CDR3 is given with its conserved first and last residue. D genes are given only for firm matches. Size values are once, few and many counts, or a class for expanded clones, and some rows have none.

CDR3nt	CDR3aa	d_gene	j_gene	v_gene	abundance
TGTGCCAGCAGTTTAGACAGGGTAAATGGCTACACCTTC	CASSLDRVNGYTF	TRBD1	TRBJ1-2	TRBV7-8	-
TGTGCCAGCTCACCACAGATCCGGGGGGACACTGAAGCTTTCTTT	CASSPQIRGDTEAFF	-	TRBJ1-1	TRBV18	few
TGTGCCAGCAGCAGGGACCCAGGGGGGCTCGACGAGCAGTACTTC	CASSRDPGGLDEQYF	-	TRBJ2-7	TRBV7-9	-
TGTGCCAGCTCACCATTGATGGAGTTGGCCGCTGAAGCTTTCTTT	CASSPLMELAAEAFF	-	TRBJ1-1	TRBV18	-
TGCAGTGCTAGAGATCTGAGCGGGAACTCCTACAATGAGCAGTTCTTC	CSARDLSGNSYNEQFF	TRBD2	TRBJ2-1	TRBV20-1	-
TGCGCCAGCAGCCAAGTGGGGGGGCGAAATGAGCAGTTCTTC	CASSQVGGRNEQFF	-	TRBJ2-1	TRBV4-1	-
TGTGCCAGCAGCTTAGGGACGGCGAGGGGGGTGAACACTGAAGCTTTCTTT	CASSLGTARGVNTEAFF	-	TRBJ1-1	TRBV7-2	few
TGCAGTGCAAAAAGCGGGAGCGCCCAAGACGAGCAGTACTTC	CSAKSGSAQDEQYF	TRBD2	TRBJ2-7	TRBV20-1	-
TGTGCCAGCAGCTTGGGGGACGCAGGCACAGATACGCAGTATTTT	CASSLGDAGTDTQYF	-	TRBJ2-3	TRBV7-9	few
TGCAGTGCTCCCCAGGGACAGGGGGCAAATCAGCCCCAGCATTTT	CSAPQGQGANQPQHF	TRBD1	TRBJ1-5	TRBV20-1	-
TGCGCCAGCAGCTTGACAGGGGGCGCGTCGGAAGCTTTCTTT	CASSLTGGASEAFF	TRBD1	TRBJ1-1	TRBV5-1	few
TGTGCCTGGAGTGTAAGGACGGGAGACTACGAGCAGTACTTC	CAWSVRTGDYEQYF	-	TRBJ2-7	TRBV30	-
TGTGCCAGCAGTGAAGCTAACTACCGCACAGATACGCAGTATTTT	CASSEANYRTDTQYF	-	TRBJ2-3	TRBV6-1	once
TGTGCCAGCGCTTGGACAGGGGCGCTGGGTCTATCTGGCTACACCTTC	CASAWTGALGLSGYTF	TRBD1	TRBJ1-2	TRBV6-5	few
TGTGCCAGCAGTCCAGGGGGGAAAGCTAGCTACGAGCAGTACTTC	CASSPGGKASYEQYF	-	TRBJ2-7	TRBV12-3/TRBV12-4	few
TGTGACAGCAGCCCCCGAGAGGTTGCCCTGGCGAACACCGGGGAGCTGTTTTTT	CDSSPREVALANTGELFF	-	TRBJ2-2	TRBV3-1	-
TGTGCCAGCGGCCCCGGGCTAGCCCCCTACGAGCAGTACTTC	CASGPGLAPYEQYF	-	TRBJ2-7	TRBV2	few
TGTGCCAGCAGTTACTCGATCAATCAGCCCCAGCATTTT	CASSYSINQPQHF	-	TRBJ1-5	TRBV6-5	few
TGTGCCAGCAGCCAATATGGGAACGCTGAAGCTTTCTTT	CASSQYGNAEAFF	-	TRBJ1-1	TRBV3-1	-
TGCGCCAGCAGCATTCCCACGGACAGGGCGAGAGAGCAGTACTTC	CASSIPTDRAREQYF	TRBD1	TRBJ2-7	TRBV4-1	few
TGCGCCAGCAGCCAAGAACCGACAGGGGGCCACGAGCAGTACTTC	CASSQEPTGGHEQYF	TRBD1	TRBJ2-7	TRBV4-3	few
TGCGCCAGCAGCTTTGACTCGTGGGCTATGAATGGCTACACCTTC	CASSFDSWAMNGYTF	-	TRBJ1-2	TRBV5-1	-
TGCGCCAGCACCGATGGGGGAAGCACAGATACGCAGTATTTT	CASTDGGSTDTQYF	-	TRBJ2-3	TRBV5-1	many
TGTGCCAGCAGCGGACGTGGGACAGAGACTAGAAGGAGCTCCTACGAGCAGTACTTC	CASSGRGTETRRSSYEQYF	-	TRBJ2-7	TRBV14	few
TGTGCCAGCAGTTTTTCTTCCCAGCCCCAGCATTTT	CASSFSSQPQHF	-	TRBJ1-5	TRBV12-3/TRBV12-4	-
TGTGCCAGTAGTGAATATAGCCGTTCCTCCTACGAGCAGTACTTC	CASSEYSRSSYEQYF	-	TRBJ2-7	TRBV19	few
TGTGCCAGCAGCGCACGTGTGGTTTCCAGGGTCGGGGAGAACTATGGCTACACCTTC	CASSARVVSRVGENYGYTF	-	TRBJ1-2	TRBV7-2	-
TGCAGTGCCCGAGGCGGTCCGACAGGGCCCTCCTACGAGCAGTACTTC	CSARGGPTGPSYEQYF	TRBD1	TRBJ2-7	TRBV20-1	-
TGTGCCAGCAGCTCCACGACAGGGGGAGATATCAACACTGAAGCTTTCTTT	CASSSTTGGDINTEAFF	TRBD1	TRBJ1-1	TRBV11-1	-
TGTGCCAGCAGTTCCAGACTAGCGGGAGGTAGGAGCTCCTACAATGAGCAGTTCTTC	CASSSRLAGGRSSYNEQFF	TRBD2	TRBJ2-1	TRBV6-6	-
TGTGCCAGCAGCTTAGAGGTCCTCGAGGGTGTGAACACTGAAGCTTTCTTT	CASSLEVLEGVNTEAFF	-	TRBJ1-1	TRBV7-9	-
TGTGCCAGCAGCCCGCGTCCCGGGACTAGCGGGAGGCGAGCCGGGGAGCTGTTTTTT	CASSPRPGTSGRRAGELFF	TRBD2	TRBJ2-2	TRBV7-9	-
TGTGCCAGTAGTAAACTAGCGGGGGGTTACTCCTACGAGCAGTACTTC	CASSKLAGGYSYEQYF	TRBD2	TRBJ2-7	TRBV19	-
TGTGCCAGCAGTCTGTTGGGGGCAGGTCAGCCCCAGCATTTT	CASSLLGAGQPQHF	-	TRBJ1-5	TRBV12-3/TRBV12-4	few
TGCAGTGCTAGAGATACGTATGGCTACACCTTC	CSARDTYGYTF	-	TRBJ1-2	TRBV20-1	-
TGTGCCACCAGCCCCGCGGGGAAGTCAGATACGCAGTATTTT	CATSPAGKSDTQYF	-	TRBJ2-3	TRBV24-1	few
TGTGCCAGCAGCTTAGCGGTGGCAGGGAATCAGCCCCAGCATTTT	CASSLAVAGNQPQHF	-	TRBJ1-5	TRBV7-9	few
TGTGCCAGCAGCTTTGCGGGAAACTATGGCTACACCTTC	CASSFAGNYGYTF	-	TRBJ1-2	TRBV5-6	few
TGTGCCAGCAGCTTTGTAGCGGGGGGTACGGAGACCCAGTACTTC	CASSFVAGGTETQYF	TRBD2	TRBJ2-5	TRBV7-2	-
TGTGCCAGCAGCCAAAGACGGACAGCGCGGACAGATACGCAGTATTTT	CASSQRRTARTDTQYF	-	TRBJ2-3	TRBV7-8	-
TGTGCCAGCAGCCAAGAGGCGGTTGCATCTAGTGTGCAGTACTTC	CASSQEAVASSVQYF	-	TRBJ2-7	TRBV3-1	-
TGCGCCAGCAGCCAAGATTATGGACAGGAAGCGAACACTGAAGCTTTCTTT	CASSQDYGQEANTEAFF	TRBD1	TRBJ1-1	TRBV4-1	-
TGTGCCAGCAGCTTCTTTTTAGGTAGCTCCTACAATGAGCAGTTCTTC	CASSFFLGSSYNEQFF	-	TRBJ2-1	TRBV13	-
TGTGCCAGCAGCCAAGAAAGCGGGAGGGCCCACGAGCAGTACTTC	CASSQESGRAHEQYF	TRBD2	TRBJ2-7	TRBV3-1	once
TGTGCCAGCAGTGGCGACGACAGGGGAAGCTACGAGCAGTACTTC	CASSGDDRGSYEQYF	TRBD1	TRBJ2-7	TRBV25-1	-
TGTGCCAGCAGCCCCCCCGGGAGCCCAGAGGAGCAGTTCTTC	CASSPPGSPEEQFF	-	TRBJ2-1	TRBV7-9	few
TGTGCCAGCAGCTTAGGGGGTCCCCTCCACTTT	CASSLGGPLHF	-	TRBJ1-6	TRBV7-9	-
TGTGCCAGCAGCCAAACAGGAGCGGGAACCGGGGAGCTGTTTTTT	CASSQTGAGTGELFF	TRBD2	TRBJ2-2	TRBV7-9	few
TGTGCCAGCACCTTCGGGGTTCAAACTGAAGCTTTCTTT	CASTFGVQTEAFF	-	TRBJ1-1	TRBV6-5	-
TGCGCCAGCAGCCATGGGGGACTAGCGGGTGTTAGCTCCTACAATGAGCAGTTCTTC	CASSHGGLAGVSSYNEQFF	TRBD2	TRBJ2-1	TRBV5-1	-
TGTGCCAGCATCGGGGCGGGGGGTCGAAATGAGCAGTTCTTC	CASIGAGGRNEQFF	TRBD2	TRBJ2-1	TRBV2	-
TGTGCCACTGGTGGGCCACAGGGGCAGGGAGGCGAGCAGTACTTC	CATGGPQGQGGEQYF	-	TRBJ2-7	TRBV7-9	few